These 24 T cell receptor beta chains were all obtained from the same sample, sequenced in a study of blood T cell repertoires in COVID-19 (dated by TCRdb to between 2020 and 2021). Library construction relied on the immunoSEQ multiplex PCR assay. The table was pulled from immuneACCESS by TCRdb, which kept in-frame rearrangements only. Such tables lose some clones; where checked, under half of the loss comes from unresolved V genes, and the rest has no known cause. Recorded for this sample are under 300,000 clones; 82% of them occurred a single time. The top ten hold around 3.3% of the sample. Sequenced sample: peripheral blood. These receptor sequences come from a woman between 18 and 29 years old with acute or convalescent COVID-19.

V gene TRBV5-4 combines with J gene TRBJ2-3, with 10 bases aligning to TRBD1. The J segment lost 1 base and the V segment lost 0 bases, leaving 2 bases of the junction unmatched. Germline CDR1 SGHNT, CDR2 YYREEE (reference sequence). The CDR3 is 16 amino acids. For the CDR3, the DNA is TGTGCCAGCAGCTTGGGAGGACAGGGGGGCACAGATACGCAGTATTTT. It is translated as CASSLGGQGGTDTQYF.

The V gene is TRBV6-5, the J gene TRBJ1-1, with 9 bases aligning to TRBD1. With V trimmed by 2 bases and J by 11 bases, 6 bases remained unmatched. CDR1 and CDR2 (germline): MNHEY, SVGAGI. The CDR3 loop spans 13 amino acids. The CDR3 DNA sequence: TGTGCCAGCAGTTACGGGGACAGGGTGGGTGCTTTCTTT. This translates into CASSYGDRVGAFF.

The chain is built from TRBV6-5 and TRBJ1-3, with unresolved D. The CDR3 is 16 amino acids. Germline V gives CDR1 MNHEY, CDR2 SVGAGI. V lost 0 bases and J 0 bases, leaving 9 bases between the germline ends. CDR3 DNA: TGTGCCAGCAGTTACTCTTACTTAGACTCTGGAAACACCATATATTTT. Amino acid sequence: CASSYSYLDSGNTIYF.

The V call is TRBV7-9, the J call TRBJ2-5, with 9 bases that match TRBD2. The germline V gene encodes CDR1 SEHNR and CDR2 FQNEAQ (reference sequence). V gave up 8 bases and J gave up 5 bases; unmatched junction bases: 9. CDR3 length: 14 amino acids. The CDR3 nucleotides are TGTGCCAGCGTTTCTAGCGGGAACCGTGAGACCCAGTACTTC. It specifies CASVSSGNRETQYF. Together with reference TRBV7-9 and TRBJ2-5, the CDR3 gives the full variable domain: DTGVSQNPRHKITKRGQNVTFRCDPISEHNRLYWYRQTLGQGPEFLTYFQNEAQLEKSRLLSDRFSAERPKGSFSTLEIQRTEQGDSAMYLCASVSSGNRETQYFGPGTRLLVL.

The chain has TRBV18 and TRBJ1-1; the D is unclear. The V and J ends lost 2 bases and 0 bases respectively, with 10 bases between them. Germline V lookup: CDR1 KGHSH, CDR2 LQKENI. The CDR3 is 15 amino acids. The CDR3 here is CASSPGGYMNTEAFF. The CDR3 DNA is TGTGCCAGCTCACCAGGCGGGTACATGAACACTGAAGCTTTCTTT.

V gene TRBV5-1 combines with J gene TRBJ2-1, with 14 nucleotides matching TRBD2. Germline lookup yields CDR1 SGHRS and CDR2 YFSETQ. The CDR3 has 20 amino acids. The V and J ends lost 4 bases and 0 bases, in that order; junction bases with no gene match: 12. The CDR3 DNA follows: TGCGCCAGCAGCCGAAGACCAGGACTAGCGGGAGGAAGCTCCTACAATGAGCAGTTCTTC. It yields the protein CASSRRPGLAGGSSYNEQFF.

The rearrangement uses TRBV18 and TRBJ1-1; a possible D gene is TRBD1 (6 bases). V lost 3 bases to trimming and J lost 7 bases, with 18 bases between them. The germline V gene encodes CDR1 KGHSH and CDR2 LQKENI. The CDR3 is 15 residues long. CDR3 nucleotides: TGTGCCAGCTCACCGTGGGGGACAAGGGAGGGTGAAGCTTTCTTT. As protein: CASSPWGTREGEAFF.

V gene TRBV14 combines with J gene TRBJ2-5, with 12 nucleotides matching TRBD2. The germline V gene encodes CDR1 SGHDN and CDR2 FVKESK. CDR3 length equals 16 residues. V shed 3 bases, J shed 2 bases, and the junction held 4 bases outside the gene matches. The DNA of the CDR3 is TGTGCCAGCAGCCAGGCTAGCGGGAGGGTACAAGAGACCCAGTACTTC. Translated: CASSQASGRVQETQYF.

The CDR3 DNA is TGTGCCACCAGCAGGAAGTATAGCGGGACCCACTCCTACGAGCAGTACTTC. Translation gives CATSRKYSGTHSYEQYF. V is TRBV15 and J is TRBJ2-7; 8 nucleotides line up with TRBD2. CDR1 and CDR2 from the germline V gene are LNHNV and YYDKDF (reference sequence). The CDR3 sequence is 17 residues long. Trimming cost V 3 bases and J 0 bases; bases outside gene matches: 10.

The gene calls are TRBV7-9 and TRBJ2-1; 7 nucleotides align to TRBD2. The junction had 10 bases not matched to a gene; V was cut back by 2 bases and J by 9 bases. This CDR3 has 15 residues. The germline V gene has CDR1 SEHNR and CDR2 FQNEAQ (reference sequence). CDR3 sequence (DNA): TGTGCCAGCAGCTTAACGATGGCGGGAGCGGGTGAGCAGTTCTTC. This gives the protein CASSLTMAGAGEQFF. The variable domain in full, completed from reference TRBV7-9 and TRBJ2-1, reads DTGVSQNPRHKITKRGQNVTFRCDPISEHNRLYWYRQTLGQGPEFLTYFQNEAQLEKSRLLSDRFSAERPKGSFSTLEIQRTEQGDSAMYLCASSLTMAGAGEQFFGPGTRLTVL.

This clone was counted between two and nine times. This chain joins TRBV6-5 and TRBJ1-1, with 7 bases aligning to TRBD1. The germline CDR1 and CDR2 sequences are MNHEY and SVGAGI. The V and J ends lost 2 bases and 11 bases, in that order; junction bases with no gene match: 5. This CDR3 comprises 12 residues. CDR3 sequence: CASSYMGQRAFF. CDR3 sequence (DNA): TGTGCCAGCAGTTACATGGGACAGAGGGCTTTCTTT.

Only one count was recorded for this clone. The chain uses TRBV11-2 and TRBJ2-1; 7 bases map to TRBD2. Germline values: CDR1 SGHAT, CDR2 FQNNGV. V dropped 1 base and J dropped 3; count of bases not matched to a gene: 6. This CDR3 spans 16 amino acids. CDR3 sequence reads: CASSLGPSGDYNEQFF. The CDR3 DNA is TGTGCCAGCAGCTTAGGGCCTAGCGGAGACTACAATGAGCAGTTCTTC.

This rearrangement joins TRBV6-2 or TRBV6-3 to TRBJ2-7; 11 bases match TRBD2. Per germline, CDR1 MNHEY and CDR2 SVGEGT. This CDR3 spans 18 amino acids. The V gene end was trimmed by 6 bases and the J gene end by 2 bases; junction bases not matched to a gene: 15. The CDR3: CASSPAKMGLAVTYEQYF. CDR3 bases: TGTGCCAGCAGCCCAGCCAAAATGGGACTAGCGGTTACCTACGAGCAGTACTTC.

This sequence joins TRBV7-2 and TRBJ2-3; a possible D gene is TRBD2 (6 bases). This CDR3 has 18 amino acids. With 5 bases removed from V and 1 base from J, the gap between germline ends came to 22 bases. Germline loops: CDR1 SGHTA, CDR2 FQGNSA. The DNA of the CDR3 is TGTGCCAGCAGCGCAGCGGGCGCAGAGTTGCGGGGCACAGATACGCAGTATTTT. As protein: CASSAAGAELRGTDTQYF.

This clone was counted a single time. The V and J genes are TRBV6-5 and TRBJ2-7; D ambiguous. The germline V gene has CDR1 MNHEY and CDR2 SVGAGI. The CDR3 runs 12 residues. The germline V and J ends were trimmed by 2 bases and 4 bases, with 6 bases remaining between them. CDR3 residues: CASSYTGYEQYF. The CDR3 coding sequence is TGTGCCAGCAGTTACACGGGTTACGAGCAGTACTTC.

This clone was seen a handful of times. J is TRBJ2-3 and V is TRBV7-6, with TRBD2 matching over 13 bases. J was trimmed by 4 bases and V by 3 bases; bases with no gene match: 13. The CDR3 is 19 amino acids. Germline V gene sequence: CDR1 SGHVS, CDR2 FNYEAQ. CDR3 protein: CASSFGAEGTSGKSDTQYF. CDR3 DNA sequence: TGTGCCAGCAGCTTTGGCGCAGAGGGGACTAGCGGGAAGTCAGATACGCAGTATTTT.

The chain is built from TRBV30 and TRBJ1-1, with a weak D call TRBD1 (5 bases). CDR3 length: 15 residues. Germline CDR1 and CDR2: GTSNPN and SVGIG (reference sequence). Trimming shortened V by 0 bases and J by 5 bases, and 16 bases separated the two germline ends. The CDR3 loop is CAWSVRVGARTEAFF. For the CDR3, the DNA is TGTGCCTGGAGTGTACGGGTTGGGGCGCGGACTGAAGCTTTCTTT.

The chain uses TRBV11-3 and TRBJ2-3, with TRBD2 matching over 13 bases. CDR3 length equals 16 residues. Germline V gene sequence: CDR1 SGHNT, CDR2 YENEEA. Germline trimming cut 1 base from V and 4 bases from J; bases unmatched to any gene: 2. The CDR3 sequence: CASSLGLAGGPDTQYF. Here the CDR3 DNA reads TGTGCCAGCAGCTTAGGACTAGCGGGAGGCCCAGATACGCAGTATTTT.

This clone appeared a single time. The V and J genes are TRBV6-5 and TRBJ1-2; possible D gene TRBD1, 5 bases. Germline CDR1 and CDR2: MNHEY and SVGAGI. The CDR3 contains 13 residues. Trimming took 1 base from V and 5 from J, leaving 8 bases between them. The CDR3 region is CASSYWTTYGYTF. CDR3 in DNA: TGTGCCAGCAGTTACTGGACAACTTATGGCTACACCTTC.

This chain connects TRBV18 to TRBJ1-1; TRBD1 might be the D (5 bases). This CDR3 has 16 amino acids. V was shortened by 3 bases and J by 1 base, with 15 bases between the two germline ends. Per germline, CDR1 KGHSH and CDR2 LQKENI. The CDR3 nucleotides read TGTGCCAGCTCACCGGTTGGGGGGAACGCGAACACTGAAGCTTTCTTT. It codes for CASSPVGGNANTEAFF.

V usage is TRBV30 and J usage is TRBJ2-6; no clear D gene. The CDR3 loop spans 14 amino acids. In germline, CDR1 is GTSNPN, CDR2 SVGIG (reference sequence). The V and J ends lost 7 bases and 0 bases respectively, with 10 bases between them. Written as DNA, the CDR3 is TGTGCCTCGGAACGCGGCTCTGGGGCCAACGTCCTGACTTTC. Residues: CASERGSGANVLTF.

This rearrangement joins TRBV12-3 or TRBV12-4 to TRBJ1-1, with 7 bases matching TRBD1. The length of the CDR3 is 12 residues. The J segment lost 7 bases and the V segment lost 5 bases, leaving 4 bases of the junction unmatched. The CDR3 nucleotides read TGTGCCAGCAGTCAAGGACAGGTTGAAGCTTTCTTT. It translates to CASSQGQVEAFF.

The rearrangement uses TRBV7-2 and TRBJ1-5; 7 bases map to TRBD1. The CDR3 loop spans 15 amino acids. J gave up 6 bases and V 1 base, and 6 bases lay outside the gene matches. The V gene's germline CDR1 is SGHTA and CDR2 FQGNSA. CDR3 protein: CASSLGQGGGQPQHF. CDR3 sequence (DNA): TGTGCCAGCAGCTTAGGACAGGGAGGTGGTCAGCCCCAGCATTTT.

The rearrangement links TRBV10-2 to TRBJ2-1; 8 positions match TRBD2. V shed 2 bases, J shed 3 bases, and the junction held 9 bases outside the gene matches. This CDR3 is built from 17 residues. Germline CDR1 and CDR2: WSHSY and SAAADI. This CDR3 is CASSEGLASGYYNEQFF. DNA for the CDR3: TGCGCCAGCAGTGAGGGGTTGGCTAGCGGGTACTACAATGAGCAGTTCTTC.